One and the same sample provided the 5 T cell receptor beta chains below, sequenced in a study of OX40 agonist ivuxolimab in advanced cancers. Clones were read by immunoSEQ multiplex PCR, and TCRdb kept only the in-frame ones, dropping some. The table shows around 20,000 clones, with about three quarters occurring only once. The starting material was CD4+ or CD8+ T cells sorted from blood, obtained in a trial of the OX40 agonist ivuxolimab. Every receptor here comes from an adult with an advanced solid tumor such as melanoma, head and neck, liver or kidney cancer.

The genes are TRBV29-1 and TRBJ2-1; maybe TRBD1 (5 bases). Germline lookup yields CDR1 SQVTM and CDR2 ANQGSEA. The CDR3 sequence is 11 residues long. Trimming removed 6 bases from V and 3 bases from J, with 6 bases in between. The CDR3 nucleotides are TGCAGCGTCGACAGCTACAATGAGCAGTTCTTC. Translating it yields CSVDSYNEQFF.

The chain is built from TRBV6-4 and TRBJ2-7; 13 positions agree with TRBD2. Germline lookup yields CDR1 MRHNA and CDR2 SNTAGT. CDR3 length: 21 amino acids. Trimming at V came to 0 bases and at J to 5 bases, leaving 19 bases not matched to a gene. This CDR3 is CASSDSQTKPVTSGRNNEQYF. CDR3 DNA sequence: TGTGCCAGCAGTGACTCCCAGACTAAACCGGTGACTAGCGGGAGGAACAACGAGCAGTACTTC.

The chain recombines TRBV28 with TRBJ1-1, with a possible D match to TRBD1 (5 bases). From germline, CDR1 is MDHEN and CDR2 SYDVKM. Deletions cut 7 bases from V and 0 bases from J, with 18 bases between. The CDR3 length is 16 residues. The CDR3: CASTSLQGPMNTEAFF. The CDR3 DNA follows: TGTGCCAGCACCTCCCTTCAGGGCCCGATGAACACTGAAGCTTTCTTT.

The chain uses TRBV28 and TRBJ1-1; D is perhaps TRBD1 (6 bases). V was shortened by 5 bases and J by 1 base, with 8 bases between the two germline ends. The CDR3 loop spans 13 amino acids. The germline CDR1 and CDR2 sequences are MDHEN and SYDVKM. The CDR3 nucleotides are TGTGCCAGCAGTGTACAGGGGAACACTGAAGCTTTCTTT. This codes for CASSVQGNTEAFF.

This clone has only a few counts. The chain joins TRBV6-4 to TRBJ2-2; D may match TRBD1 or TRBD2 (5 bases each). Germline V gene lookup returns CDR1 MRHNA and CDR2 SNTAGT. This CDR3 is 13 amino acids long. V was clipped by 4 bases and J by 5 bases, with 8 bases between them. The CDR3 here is CASSGGTTGELFF. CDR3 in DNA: TGTGCCAGCAGTGGGGGGACGACCGGGGAGCTGTTTTTT.